The 29 T cell receptor beta chains below were found in one sample sequenced in a study of blood T cell repertoires in COVID-19. Assay: immunoSEQ multiplex PCR; the TCRdb copy retains only in-frame clones and omits some. Counted here are 60,000 to 95,000 clones, around nine tenths occurring once; the ten biggest clones make up under 6.5%. Sequenced sample: peripheral blood. Source of these receptors: a human donor in a cohort sampled during active COVID-19.

The sample holds one count of this clone. The rearrangement uses TRBV15 and TRBJ2-1; 11 nucleotides line up with TRBD1. Trimming took 5 bases from V and 0 from J; bases not matched to a gene: 3. The CDR3 covers 16 residues. Germline-derived CDR1 and CDR2 are LNHNV and YYDKDF (reference sequence). DNA of the CDR3: TGTGCCACCAGCGGGGACAGGGGGTACTCCTACAATGAGCAGTTCTTC. It yields the protein CATSGDRGYSYNEQFF.

The CDR3 loop is CASSPRVVSNVGELFF. The DNA for the CDR3 is TGTGCCAGCTCACCGCGGGTAGTCAGTAACGTTGGGGAGCTGTTTTTT. The chain is built from TRBV18 and TRBJ2-2, with D tentatively TRBD2 (5 bases). Germline V gene lookup returns CDR1 KGHSH and CDR2 LQKENI. This CDR3 region has 16 residues. Trimming removed 3 bases from V and 8 bases from J, with 19 bases in between.

This chain connects TRBV5-1 to TRBJ2-2; a possible D gene is TRBD1 (5 bases). V lost 1 base, J lost 4 bases, and 11 bases lay in between. The CDR3 contains 15 residues. Looked up from germline, CDR1 is SGHRS and CDR2 is YFSETQ. CDR3 nucleotide sequence: TGCGCCAGCAGCTTGCGGTCAGGGTCCACCGGGGAGCTGTTTTTT. Translation gives CASSLRSGSTGELFF.

This chain links TRBV6-5 with TRBJ2-1; 11 positions match TRBD1. V was pared by 2 bases and J by 7 bases, with 4 bases of the junction left unmatched. There are 15 residues in the CDR3. The germline CDR1 and CDR2 sequences are MNHEY and SVGAGI. This chain's CDR3 is CASSYGDRGGNEQFF. DNA of the CDR3: TGTGCCAGCAGTTACGGGGACAGGGGGGGGAATGAGCAGTTCTTC.

The chain employs TRBV7-2 and TRBJ2-2; 9 nucleotides line up with TRBD2. V was pared by 5 bases and J by 6 bases, with 4 bases of the junction left unmatched. Looked up from germline, CDR1 is SGHTA and CDR2 is FQGNSA. The CDR3 extends over 14 amino acids. CDR3 loop: CASSPRTSAGELFF. The CDR3 DNA reads as TGTGCCAGCAGCCCAAGGACTAGCGCCGGGGAGCTGTTTTTT.

V and J are TRBV7-9 and TRBJ1-5; tentatively, D is TRBD1 (6 bases). Germline CDR1 reads SEHNR; CDR2 reads FQNEAQ (reference sequence). CDR3 length: 18 residues. The ends were cut back, 1 base at V and 3 bases at J, with 19 bases in the middle. This CDR3 is CASSLGGRGWGNNQPQHF. The CDR3 DNA reads as TGTGCCAGCAGCTTAGGTGGCAGGGGTTGGGGTAACAATCAGCCCCAGCATTTT.

V is TRBV29-1 and J is TRBJ1-6, with 10 bases aligning to TRBD1. V shed 5 bases, J shed 6 bases, and the junction held 4 bases outside the gene matches. CDR1 SQVTM and CDR2 ANQGSEA come from the germline V gene. CDR3 size: 14 residues. CDR3 residues: CSVRDRGGNSPLHF. The CDR3 DNA reads as TGCAGCGTTAGGGACAGGGGTGGTAATTCACCCCTCCACTTT. The variable domain in full, with the rest retrieved from reference TRBV29-1 and TRBJ1-6, is SAVISQKPSRDICQRGTSLTIQCQVDSQVTMMFWYRQQPGQSLTLIATANQGSEATYESGFVIDKFPISRPNLTFSTLTVSNMSPEDSSIYLCSVRDRGGNSPLHFGNGTRLTVT.

This clone was observed once. This chain connects TRBV7-9 to TRBJ2-7, with a possible D match to TRBD2 (6 bases). The germline gives CDR1 SEHNR, CDR2 FQNEAQ (reference sequence). The CDR3 consists of 16 residues. V was pared by 3 bases and J by 0 bases, with 15 bases between. CDR3 DNA: TGTGCCAGCAGCTTTGGGGGAGGATCTTACTCCTACGAGCAGTACTTC. Translated: CASSFGGGSYSYEQYF.

By its share, this clone is medium-sized. The V call is TRBV2, the J call TRBJ1-4; TRBD1 might be the D (6 bases). Germline V gene lookup returns CDR1 SNHLY and CDR2 FYNNEI. Trimming pared 6 bases from V and 5 bases from J, leaving 10 bases between. The CDR3 has 13 amino acids. CDR3 protein: CASRGQGNEKLFF. The CDR3 bases are TGTGCCAGCAGGGGCCAGGGGAATGAAAAACTGTTTTTT.

The J gene is TRBJ2-7, the V gene TRBV5-6, with D possibly matching TRBD2 (6 bases). This CDR3 has 11 amino acids. Trimming cost V 5 bases and J 6 bases, with 9 bases left between them. Germline assignment: CDR1 SGHDT and CDR2 YYEEEE. This chain's CDR3 is CASRKGGEQYF. The CDR3 DNA sequence: TGTGCCAGCAGGAAGGGAGGCGAGCAGTACTTC.

The chain recombines TRBV6-5 with TRBJ2-5; D call uncertain. Trimming shortened V by 6 bases and J by 7 bases, and 21 bases separated the two germline ends. The length of the CDR3 is 15 residues. The germline V gene has CDR1 MNHEY and CDR2 SVGAGI. In nucleotides, the CDR3 is TGTGCCAGCAGCGCTCCGGGTCGTGTAGTTTTGACCCAGTACTTC. Translating gives CASSAPGRVVLTQYF.

The genes are TRBV21-1 and TRBJ1-2. TRBV21-1 is marked as a pseudogene. The CDR3 spans 14 residues. DNA of the CDR3: TGTGCCAGCAGCAAATCTGGCGGACTCTATGGCTACACCTTC. Its protein is CASSKSGGLYGYTF.

In its sample, this clone was seen once. This chain uses TRBV2 with TRBJ2-5; 8 bases map to TRBD2. V lost 3 bases to trimming and J lost 4 bases; unmatched junction nucleotides: 7. The CDR3 runs to 15 residues. Per the germline V gene, CDR1 is SNHLY and CDR2 is FYNNEI. CDR3 residues: CASSDSGGAGETQYF. CDR3 DNA sequence: TGTGCCAGCAGTGATTCGGGGGGGGCGGGAGAGACCCAGTACTTC.

The V gene is TRBV6-5, the J gene TRBJ2-1, with TRBD2 identical over 7 bases. The CDR3 extends over 11 amino acids. Germline loops: CDR1 MNHEY, CDR2 SVGAGI. Trimming took 8 bases from V and 12 from J; bases not matched to a gene: 7. The CDR3 DNA reads as TGTGCCAGCGGGAGGGCGACGAGGCAGTTCTTC. Translating gives CASGRATRQFF.

The chain recombines TRBV4-2 with TRBJ1-2; 8 bases match TRBD1. Trimming at V came to 4 bases and at J to 3 bases, leaving 7 bases not matched to a gene. This CDR3 has 15 residues. Germline CDR1 and CDR2: LGHNA and YNFKEQ. CDR3 sequence (DNA): TGTGCCAGCAGCCTTCCCGGGACAGGCTACTATGGCTACACCTTC. Its translation: CASSLPGTGYYGYTF.

J is TRBJ1-2 and V is TRBV3-1 (or the pseudogene TRBV3-2), with D possibly being TRBD1 (5 bases). V lost 4 bases to trimming and J lost 4 bases, with 13 bases between them. This CDR3 region has 14 residues. CDR1 and CDR2 from the germline V gene are LGHDT and YNNKEL (reference sequence). CDR3 sequence: CASSPIPDSYGYTF. The CDR3 nucleotides are TGTGCCAGCAGCCCTATCCCCGACAGCTATGGCTACACCTTC.

The chain couples TRBV11-2 to TRBJ1-3; D remains unclear. The CDR3 extends over 17 amino acids. Trimming stripped 3 bases from V and 0 bases from J, with 15 bases between. Germline V gene lookup returns CDR1 SGHAT and CDR2 FQNNGV. The CDR3 DNA is TGTGCCAGCAGCTTTTCCGGGGTTACGAGCTCTGGAAACACCATATATTTT. It codes for CASSFSGVTSSGNTIYF. Drawing the rest from reference TRBV11-2 and TRBJ1-3, the complete variable domain is EAGVAQSPRYKIIEKRQSVAFWCNPISGHATLYWYQQILGQGPKLLIQFQNNGVVDDSQLPKDRFSAERLKGVDSTLKIQPAKLEDSAVYLCASSFSGVTSSGNTIYFGEGSWLTVV.

The chain links TRBV11-3 to TRBJ1-1; TRBD1 aligns across 8 bases. The CDR3 contains 14 residues. Germline V gene sequence: CDR1 SGHNT, CDR2 YENEEA. V trimming: 5 bases; J trimming: 3 bases; junction bases outside the gene matches: 5. The DNA of the CDR3 is TGTGCCAGCAGCAGACAGGGGTCCGACACTGAAGCTTTCTTT. The encoded protein is CASSRQGSDTEAFF.

V and J are TRBV9 and TRBJ2-7; TRBD1 agrees at 8 bases. The germline gives CDR1 SGDLS, CDR2 YYNGEE. The CDR3 spans 12 residues. Trimming removed 7 bases from V and 7 bases from J; junction bases left unmatched: 7. The CDR3 nucleotides are TGTGCCAGCGGGCAGGGGGCTCGGGAGCAGTACTTC. Its protein is CASGQGAREQYF.

The chain links TRBV4-1 to TRBJ2-1; 8 bases match TRBD1. With 4 bases clipped from V and 2 bases from J, the junction kept 4 bases outside the gene matches. The CDR3 loop spans 15 amino acids. Germline V gene sequence: CDR1 MGHRA, CDR2 YSYEKL. The chain's CDR3 is CASSRDRMAYNEQFF. DNA of the CDR3: TGCGCCAGCAGCCGGGACAGGATGGCCTACAATGAGCAGTTCTTC.

The V call is TRBV29-1, the J call TRBJ1-3; maybe TRBD1 (5 bases). Deletions cut 4 bases from V and 1 base from J, with 11 bases between. CDR1 is SQVTM, CDR2 ANQGSEA, per germline. The CDR3 sequence is 14 residues long. In nucleotides, the CDR3 is TGCAGCGTTGGGTATACAGGATCTGGAAACACCATATATTTT. Translating it yields CSVGYTGSGNTIYF.

The CDR3 protein is CASSPTGPPNDNYGYTF. CDR3 bases: TGTGCCAGCTCACCAACAGGCCCCCCTAACGACAACTATGGCTACACCTTC. The V and J genes are TRBV18 and TRBJ1-2; maybe TRBD1 (5 bases). Deletions cut 2 bases from V and 2 bases from J, with 18 bases between. This CDR3 spans 17 amino acids. Germline lookup yields CDR1 KGHSH and CDR2 LQKENI.

This clone was seen just once. The chain couples TRBV11-2 to TRBJ1-6; 7 bases match TRBD1. Germline CDR1 is SGHAT and CDR2 is FQNNGV. The CDR3 covers 19 residues. V lost 5 bases, J lost 0 bases, and 13 bases stayed unmatched. The CDR3 loop is CASSVGGQDASSYNSPLHF. CDR3 in DNA: TGTGCCAGCAGCGTGGGAGGACAGGATGCAAGCTCCTATAATTCACCCCTCCACTTT.

The chain carries TRBV18 and TRBJ1-1; D uncertain. The V and J ends lost 6 bases and 1 base respectively, with 9 bases between them. Germline V CDR1 and CDR2: KGHSH, LQKENI. The CDR3 is made up of 13 amino acids. CDR3 nucleotides: TGTGCCAGCTCTGGCGGGCAGAACACTGAAGCTTTCTTT. Residues: CASSGGQNTEAFF.

The rearrangement links TRBV5-5 to TRBJ1-1; the D gene is possibly TRBD1 (6 bases). The germline V gene has CDR1 SGHKS and CDR2 YYEKEE (reference sequence). The CDR3 length is 13 residues. Between the trimmed V and J ends, which lost 4 bases and 3 bases, there was a span of 10 bases. CDR3 nucleotides: TGTGCCAGCAGCCCGTCAGGGGACACTGAAGCTTTCTTT. Translating gives CASSPSGDTEAFF.

The V call is TRBV19, the J call TRBJ1-2; D gene unclear. This CDR3 contains 12 residues. Trimming pared 0 bases from V and 4 bases from J, leaving 3 bases between. Looked up from germline, CDR1 is LNHDA and CDR2 is SQIVND (reference sequence). CDR3 region: CASSIESYGYTF. The CDR3 nucleotides are TGTGCCAGTAGTATAGAGAGCTATGGCTACACCTTC.

The DNA for the CDR3 is TGCGCCAGCACCCCCACCGGAACTATCACCCAAGAGACCCAGTACTTC. Amino acid sequence: CASTPTGTITQETQYF. V gene TRBV5-1 combines with J gene TRBJ2-5; D is undetermined. Germline CDR1 SGHRS, CDR2 YFSETQ. The CDR3 is 16 amino acids. V gave up 6 bases and J gave up 1 base, with 19 bases separating them.

The chain couples TRBV12-3 or TRBV12-4 to TRBJ1-5; D is possibly TRBD1 (5 bases). Trimming took off 9 bases at V and 6 bases at J, with 12 bases between the two ends. This CDR3 contains 12 residues. The CDR3 is CASRTSGQPQHF. As DNA, the CDR3 is TGTGCCAGTAGGACATCAGGTCAGCCCCAGCATTTT.

This sequence joins TRBV6-5 and TRBJ1-1; D not resolved. The CDR3 length is 12 residues. V was cut by 6 bases and J by 8 bases, with 13 bases left in between. The V gene's germline CDR1 is MNHEY and CDR2 SVGAGI. In nucleotides, the CDR3 is TGTGCCAGCAGCAGTGGAGCTCCCGAAGCTTTCTTT. Encoded protein: CASSSGAPEAFF.